This TCR beta chain was obtained from a study of T cells in Graves' hyperthyroidism and ophthalmopathy. Graves' hyperthyroidism showing no ophthalmopathy progression within 18 months was considered stable. PBMCs stemmed from approximately 10 ml fresh peripheral blood. Amplification yielded TCR beta CDR3 regions, with RNA transcripts as the source. TCR CDR3 regions were first amplified by RT-PCR with HTBI primers. TCRdb reprocessed the multiplex PCR reads with MiXCR, giving one entry per CDR3 protein. The top ten clones hold 8% to 13% of a sample with some 360,000 distinct CDR3 sequences, about 15% of them seen once. As to this clonotype: Its specificity is not known. One junction end disagrees with the germline gene, perhaps due to a read error.

Germline CDR1 SGHAT, CDR2 FQNNGV. The CDR3 is made up of 17 amino acids. Study observations and caveats: In the blood, most expanded thyroid clonotypes above 0.001 appeared as well.

The TCR was taken from a woman aged 55 to 70 with Graves' hyperthyroidism. The J gene is TRBJ2-1, the V gene TRBV11-2, with D maybe TRBD2 (6 bases). Sequenced input: blood. The DNA of the CDR3 is TGCGCCAGCAGCCATCGGGATAAGCGGGCTCTTTACAATGAGCAGTTCTTC. It yields the protein CASSHRDKRALYNEQFF.